Following are 23 T cell receptor beta chains from one sample sequenced in a study of T cell repertoires in cytomegalovirus infection. MiXCR, applied by TCRdb to the reads, yields one record per CDR3 protein. This table has 97,000 or so distinct CDR3 sequences, about 15% appearing once. The sample comprised PBMCs. All receptors come from a human donor in good health (CMV status not recorded). Some clones in this sample may be carry-over from other donors' samples.

This clonotype was counted at least ten times. The genes are TRBV7-2 and TRBJ1-2; a weak D match, TRBD1 (6 bases). The V gene lost 5 bases and the J gene lost 8 bases, with 24 bases spanning the gap. CDR3 length: 16 residues. Per germline, CDR1 SGHTA and CDR2 FQGNSA. DNA for the CDR3: TGTGCCAGCAGCCAATACCACGTCCAGGCAGGGGAAGGCTACACCTTC. It yields the protein CASSQYHVQAGEGYTF.

The table lists this clonotype with a few counts. The V and J genes are TRBV2 and TRBJ2-1; 7 bases match TRBD1. The CDR3 is 13 residues long. From germline, CDR1 is SNHLY and CDR2 FYNNEI. Losses at the gene ends were 3 bases for V and 12 bases for J; bases not matched to a gene: 8. CDR3 residues: CASSEGRGYRQFF. The CDR3 DNA reads as TGTGCCAGCAGTGAGGGCAGGGGGTACCGGCAGTTCTTC.

This clonotype has just a few counts. The chain has TRBV4-2 and TRBJ2-1; 13 bases align to TRBD2. CDR1 is LGHNA, CDR2 YNFKEQ, per germline. After removal of 2 bases from V and 3 bases from J, the junction contained 10 bases not matched to a gene. The CDR3 loop spans 19 amino acids. CDR3 in DNA: TGTGCCAGCAGCCAATTACCGGGACTAGCGGGGAGGAACTACAATGAGCAGTTCTTC. It is translated as CASSQLPGLAGRNYNEQFF.

In its sample, this clonotype was seen many times. The J gene is TRBJ2-1, the V gene TRBV6-2 or TRBV6-3; no definite D call. Trimming shortened V by 0 bases and J by 1 base, and 10 bases separated the two germline ends. Germline V gene lookup returns CDR1 MNHEY and CDR2 SVGEGT. The CDR3 contains 16 residues. This CDR3 is CASSYSVRYSYNEQFF. The CDR3 bases are TGTGCCAGCAGTTACTCGGTACGTTATTCCTACAATGAGCAGTTCTTC.

At least ten counts were recorded for this clonotype. V is TRBV5-4 and J is TRBJ2-1; D is unresolved. The V gene's germline CDR1 is SGHNT and CDR2 YYREEE (reference sequence). V lost 3 bases and J lost 12, with 10 bases in between. There are 11 residues in the CDR3. The chain's CDR3 is CASSSQKGQFF. As DNA, the CDR3 is TGTGCCAGCAGCTCCCAAAAAGGGCAGTTCTTC.

This clonotype has a handful of counts. This chain links TRBV20-1 with TRBJ2-3; D might be TRBD2 (7 bases). Germline CDR1 DFQATT, CDR2 SNEGSKA (reference sequence). The length of the CDR3 is 13 residues. The V end lost 3 bases, the J end lost 6 bases, and 13 bases lay between the germline ends. CDR3 DNA sequence: TGCAGTGCTAGCGGGGGGCGTTGGGATACGCAGTATTTT. Translation gives CSASGGRWDTQYF.

At least ten counts were recorded for this clonotype. This chain joins TRBV7-2 and TRBJ1-6; 9 bases line up with TRBD1. The J segment lost 7 bases and the V segment lost 6 bases, leaving 4 bases of the junction unmatched. CDR3 length: 14 amino acids. From germline, CDR1 is SGHTA and CDR2 FQGNSA. This chain's CDR3 is CASRPTGGNSPLHF. DNA for the CDR3: TGTGCCAGCAGACCGACAGGGGGGAATTCACCCCTCCACTTT.

The V call is TRBV12-3 or TRBV12-4, the J call TRBJ1-4; tentatively, D is TRBD1 (5 bases). The CDR3 runs 13 residues. V dropped 7 bases and J dropped 4 bases, with 10 bases sitting between them. CDR3 nucleotide sequence: TGTGCCAGCACAGGGCCTTATAATGAAAAACTGTTTTTT. Amino acids: CASTGPYNEKLFF.

In this sample, this clonotype turned up many times. The genes are TRBV7-2 and TRBJ2-5; 11 nucleotides align to TRBD2. The trim removed 5 bases at V and 6 bases at J, leaving 5 bases unmatched. The CDR3 runs to 14 residues. Germline V gene data show CDR1 as SGHTA and CDR2 as FQGNSA. The CDR3 loop reads CASSVSGGAKTQYF. CDR3 bases: TGTGCCAGCAGCGTTAGCGGGGGGGCGAAGACCCAGTACTTC. Full variable domain (missing parts from reference TRBV7-2 and TRBJ2-5): GAGVSQSPSNKVTEKGKDVELRCDPISGHTALYWYRQSLGQGLEFLIYFQGNSAPDKSGLPSDRFSAERTGGSVSTLTIQRTQQEDSAVYLCASSVSGGAKTQYFGPGTRLLVL.

This clonotype showed up many times. The chain joins TRBV7-2 to TRBJ2-3, with D unresolved. The CDR3 totals 12 residues. The V gene lost 5 bases and the J gene lost 2 bases, with 5 bases spanning the gap. Germline loops: CDR1 SGHTA, CDR2 FQGNSA. The CDR3 DNA follows: TGTGCCAGCAGCAAGTACACAGATACGCAGTATTTT. Amino acids: CASSKYTDTQYF. The variable domain in full, with the rest retrieved from reference TRBV7-2 and TRBJ2-3, is GAGVSQSPSNKVTEKGKDVELRCDPISGHTALYWYRQSLGQGLEFLIYFQGNSAPDKSGLPSDRFSAERTGGSVSTLTIQRTQQEDSAVYLCASSKYTDTQYFGPGTRLTVL.

This rearrangement joins TRBV30 to TRBJ2-1; 7 bases agree with TRBD2. This CDR3 region has 14 residues. CDR1 and CDR2 (germline): GTSNPN, SVGIG (reference sequence). J gave up 7 bases and V 1 base, and 7 bases lay outside the gene matches. The DNA for the CDR3 is TGTGCCTGGAGTGATCTCGGGACTACAAATGAGCAGTTCTTC. Translation gives CAWSDLGTTNEQFF.

This sequence joins TRBV5-1 and TRBJ1-1; 7 bases agree with TRBD1. In germline, CDR1 is SGHRS, CDR2 YFSETQ. The CDR3 is 16 residues long. Losses at the gene ends were 4 bases for V and 0 bases for J; bases not matched to a gene: 9. CDR3 nucleotide sequence: TGCGCCAGCAGCCACCCAGGGGGAGATATGAACACTGAAGCTTTCTTT. Amino acids: CASSHPGGDMNTEAFF.

Only a few counts were recorded for this clonotype. The rearrangement uses TRBV20-1 and TRBJ2-5; D remains unclear. CDR1 DFQATT and CDR2 SNEGSKA come from the germline V gene (reference sequence). V lost 4 bases, J lost 2 bases, and 17 bases lay in between. CDR3 length equals 15 residues. CDR3 nucleotides: TGCAGTGCTATCCCGGTTAGGCCCCCACAAGAGACCCAGTACTTC. This encodes CSAIPVRPPQETQYF.

A note on this clonotype: An end of the junction differs from the germline gene, which may be a read error. The chain is built from TRBV6-1 and TRBJ2-2; TRBD1 aligns across 7 bases. Germline V gene data show CDR1 as MNHNS and CDR2 as SASEGT. The CDR3 is made up of 15 amino acids. In DNA form, the CDR3 reads TGTGCCAACAGTGTCGGGACAGATATCACCGGGGAGCTGTTTTTT. As protein: CANSVGTDITGELFF.

This clonotype showed up just a few times. The chain uses TRBV18 and TRBJ2-1; 9 bases map to TRBD2. Trimming at V came to 0 bases and at J to 4 bases, leaving 7 bases not matched to a gene. The CDR3 sequence is 17 residues long. Looked up from germline, CDR1 is KGHSH and CDR2 is LQKENI. CDR3 amino acids: CASSPPSGGLTYNEQFF. The DNA for the CDR3 is TGTGCCAGCTCACCACCTAGCGGGGGCCTTACATACAATGAGCAGTTCTTC. Full variable domain (outside the CDR3, taken from reference TRBV18 and TRBJ2-1): NAGVMQNPRHLVRRRGQEARLRCSPMKGHSHVYWYRQLPEEGLKFMVYLQKENIIDESGMPKERFSAEFPKEGPSILRIQQVVRGDSAAYFCASSPPSGGLTYNEQFFGPGTRLTVL.

This rearrangement joins TRBV20-1 to TRBJ1-1, with D tentatively TRBD1 (5 bases). CDR3 length: 13 residues. V lost 1 base, J lost 1 base, and 7 bases lay in between. The germline gives CDR1 DFQATT, CDR2 SNEGSKA (reference sequence). CDR3 DNA: TGCAGTGCTAGAGGACAGAAGAACACTGAAGCTTTCTTT. Its protein is CSARGQKNTEAFF.

Details on this clonotype: A much bigger clone sits one base away, suggesting this may be a read error. The V gene is TRBV5-5, the J gene TRBJ2-3, with 9 nucleotides matching TRBD2. Germline-derived CDR1 and CDR2 are SGHKS and YYEKEE (reference sequence). The length of the CDR3 is 15 residues. CDR3 nucleotide sequence: TGTACCAGCAGCCTCCAGCGGGGGGGCACAGATACGCAGTATTTT. Translated: CTSSLQRGGTDTQYF.

V is TRBV4-3 and J is TRBJ1-3, with D maybe TRBD1 (5 bases). Germline CDR1 and CDR2: LGHNA and YSLEER. V was clipped by 0 bases and J by 0 bases, with 9 bases between them. This CDR3 is built from 16 residues. The CDR3 spells CASSQDLRGSGNTIYF. DNA of the CDR3: TGCGCCAGCAGCCAAGATCTTAGGGGCTCTGGAAACACCATATATTTT.

This clonotype was recorded a few times. V gene TRBV7-9 combines with J gene TRBJ1-4; TRBD1 aligns across 7 bases. Unmatched junction bases numbered 11, after V lost 5 bases and J lost 8 bases. The CDR3 is 15 residues long. CDR1 SEHNR and CDR2 FQNEAQ come from the germline V gene (reference sequence). CDR3 sequence reads: CASSRGGATGEKLFF. DNA for the CDR3: TGTGCCAGCAGCCGAGGGGGCGCGACGGGCGAAAAACTGTTTTTT.

This chain links TRBV20-1 with TRBJ1-2; tentative D call: TRBD1 (6 bases). Germline CDR1 reads DFQATT; CDR2 reads SNEGSKA (reference sequence). V was cut by 0 bases and J by 2 bases, with 13 bases left in between. The CDR3 totals 15 residues. CDR3 nucleotide sequence: TGCAGTGCTAGAGATCTGGGCAGGGGAAACTATGGCTACACCTTC. Translated, it gives CSARDLGRGNYGYTF.

This clonotype has a count of ten or more. The rearrangement joins TRBV6-2 or TRBV6-3 to TRBJ2-6; the D is unclear. Germline V gene lookup returns CDR1 MNHEY and CDR2 SVGEGT. The length of the CDR3 is 17 residues. With 7 bases removed from V and 4 bases from J, the gap between germline ends came to 20 bases. CDR3 region: CASKHPFQGRGANVLTF. The DNA of the CDR3 is TGTGCCAGCAAGCATCCCTTTCAAGGCCGCGGGGCCAACGTCCTGACTTTC.

There are many counts of this clonotype. The CDR3 nucleotides read TGTGCCAGCAGCTCCCCCATGGGGCGGGGTCCCGGGGAGCAGTACTTC. As protein: CASSSPMGRGPGEQYF. J is TRBJ2-7 and V is TRBV7-2; D is possibly TRBD2 (6 bases). The CDR3 totals 16 residues. V gave up 4 bases and J gave up 7 bases, with 23 bases separating them. The germline CDR1 and CDR2 sequences are SGHTA and FQGNSA.

This chain joins TRBV19 and TRBJ1-4, with 8 bases fitting TRBD1. The junction had 6 bases not matched to a gene; V was cut back by 6 bases and J by 6 bases. The CDR3 runs to 14 residues. Germline CDR1 reads LNHDA; CDR2 reads SQIVND (reference sequence). DNA of the CDR3: TGTGCCAGTAGAGGACAGGGTGAAGATGAAAAACTGTTTTTT. Its translation is CASRGQGEDEKLFF.